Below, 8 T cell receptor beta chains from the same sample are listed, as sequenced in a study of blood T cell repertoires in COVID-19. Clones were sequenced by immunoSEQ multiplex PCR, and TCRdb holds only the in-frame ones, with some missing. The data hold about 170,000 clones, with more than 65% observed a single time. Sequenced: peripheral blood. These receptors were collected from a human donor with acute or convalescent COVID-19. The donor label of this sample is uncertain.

Here the CDR3 reads CASSPLSSELHNSPLHF. DNA of the CDR3: TGTGCCAGCTCACCTCTGTCGTCGGAGTTACATAATTCACCCCTCCACTTT. The chain uses TRBV18 and TRBJ1-6, with unresolved D. Germline V gene sequence: CDR1 KGHSH, CDR2 LQKENI. This CDR3 spans 17 amino acids. Trimming shortened V by 3 bases and J by 5 bases, and 17 bases separated the two germline ends.

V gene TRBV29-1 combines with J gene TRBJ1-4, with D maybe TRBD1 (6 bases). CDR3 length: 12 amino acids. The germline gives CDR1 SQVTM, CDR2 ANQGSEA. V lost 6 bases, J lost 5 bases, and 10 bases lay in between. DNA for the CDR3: TGCAGCGTGGGGGCGTCGAATGAAAAACTGTTTTTT. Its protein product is CSVGASNEKLFF.

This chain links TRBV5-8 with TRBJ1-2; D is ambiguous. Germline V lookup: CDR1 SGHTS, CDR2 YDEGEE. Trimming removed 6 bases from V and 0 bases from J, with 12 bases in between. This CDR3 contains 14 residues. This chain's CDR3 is CASKEPRPNYGYTF. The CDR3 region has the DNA TGTGCCAGCAAAGAACCTAGACCTAACTATGGCTACACCTTC.

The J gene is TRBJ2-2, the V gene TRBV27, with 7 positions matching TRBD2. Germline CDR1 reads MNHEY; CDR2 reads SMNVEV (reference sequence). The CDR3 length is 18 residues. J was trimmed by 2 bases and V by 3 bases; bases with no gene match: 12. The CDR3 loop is CASSFRGTGTTNTGELFF. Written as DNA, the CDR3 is TGTGCCAGCAGTTTTCGGGGGACCGGGACTACCAACACCGGGGAGCTGTTTTTT.

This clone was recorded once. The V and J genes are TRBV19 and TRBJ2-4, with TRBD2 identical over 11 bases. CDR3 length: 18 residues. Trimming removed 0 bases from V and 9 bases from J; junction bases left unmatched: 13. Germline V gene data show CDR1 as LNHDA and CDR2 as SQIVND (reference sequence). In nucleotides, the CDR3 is TGTGCCAGTAGTATAGATTCGGCGGGACTAGCGGAGAGGAGCATTCAGTACTTC. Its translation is CASSIDSAGLAERSIQYF.

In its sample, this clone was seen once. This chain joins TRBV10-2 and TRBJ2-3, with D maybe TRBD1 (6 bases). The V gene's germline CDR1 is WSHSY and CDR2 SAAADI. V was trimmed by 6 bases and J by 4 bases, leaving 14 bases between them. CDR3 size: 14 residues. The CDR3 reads CASSGQLGADTQYF. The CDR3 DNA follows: TGCGCCAGCAGCGGACAGCTGGGAGCAGATACGCAGTATTTT.

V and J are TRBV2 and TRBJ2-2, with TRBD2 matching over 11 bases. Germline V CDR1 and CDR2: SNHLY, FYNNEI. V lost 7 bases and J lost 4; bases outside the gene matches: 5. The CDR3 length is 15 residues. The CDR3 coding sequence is TGTGCCAGCACCTTAGCGGGGGGGCCCACCGGGGAGCTGTTTTTT. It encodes CASTLAGGPTGELFF.

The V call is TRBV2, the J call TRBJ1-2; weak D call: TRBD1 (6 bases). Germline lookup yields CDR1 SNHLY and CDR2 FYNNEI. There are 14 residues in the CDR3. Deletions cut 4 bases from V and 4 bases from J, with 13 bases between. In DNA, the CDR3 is TGTGCCAGCAGTGCCAGGACAGCCAGCTATGGCTACACCTTC. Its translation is CASSARTASYGYTF.